This TCR beta chain was identified in a study of T cells after yellow fever vaccination. Study-wide context: The SMART-Seq v4 Ultra Low Input method served to prepare the low-cell-number fractions.

Study-wide findings and caveats: Booster sampling recovered most clones from primary vaccination (approximately 97% CD4, approximately 88% CD8).

V dropped 4 bases and J dropped 9 bases, with 22 bases sitting between them. The germline V gene encodes CDR1 MNHEY and CDR2 SVGEGT. This CDR3 is 16 amino acids long. Template-switching 5'RACE yielded the TCR cDNA; a universal primer site and UMIs were added in the process. TCRdb fed the 5' RACE reads into MiXCR, producing one record per CDR3 protein. The sample comprises some 170,000 distinct CDR3 sequences, around 9% of which are singletons, and approximately 35% rests with the top ten. This clonotype was found many times. The target antigen is unknown. This sequence joins TRBV6-2 or TRBV6-3 and TRBJ2-1; the D is unclear. The receptor was derived from a man younger than 35 who received the YFV17D yellow fever vaccine. Sample: CD8+ T cells sorted from PBMCs, taken 45 days after the yellow fever booster vaccination. In DNA, the CDR3 is TGTGCCAGCAGTTCCCTCCAAGGAGCAATATTCGGTGAGCAGTTCTTC. Translating it yields CASSSLQGAIFGEQFF.